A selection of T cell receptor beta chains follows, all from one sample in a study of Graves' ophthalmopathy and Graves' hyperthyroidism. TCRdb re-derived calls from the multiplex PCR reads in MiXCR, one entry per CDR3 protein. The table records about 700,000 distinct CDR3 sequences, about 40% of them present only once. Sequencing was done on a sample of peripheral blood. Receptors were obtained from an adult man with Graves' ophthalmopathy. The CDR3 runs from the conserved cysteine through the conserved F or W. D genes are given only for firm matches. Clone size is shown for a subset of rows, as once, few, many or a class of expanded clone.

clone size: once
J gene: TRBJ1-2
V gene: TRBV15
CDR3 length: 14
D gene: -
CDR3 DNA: TGTGCCACCAGCAGTTACGCCGGTAACTATGGCTACACCTTC
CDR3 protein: CATSSYAGNYGYTF

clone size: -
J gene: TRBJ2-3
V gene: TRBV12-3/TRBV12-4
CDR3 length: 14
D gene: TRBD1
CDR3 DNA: TGTGCCAGCAGCCCGAGGACAGGGATAGGGACGCAGTATTTT
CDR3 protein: CASSPRTGIGTQYF

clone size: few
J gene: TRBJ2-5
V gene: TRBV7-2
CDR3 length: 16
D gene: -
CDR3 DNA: TGTGCCAGCAGCTTAAGTACTATAGCGCTGGTCGAGACCCAGTACTTC
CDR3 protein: CASSLSTIALVETQYF

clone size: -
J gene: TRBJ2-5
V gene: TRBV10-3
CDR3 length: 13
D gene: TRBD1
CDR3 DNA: TGTGCCACCCAGGACAGGGTAGGAGAGACCCAGTACTTC
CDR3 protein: CATQDRVGETQYF

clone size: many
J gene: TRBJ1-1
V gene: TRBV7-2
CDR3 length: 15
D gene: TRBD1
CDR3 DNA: TGTGCCAGCAGGACAGGGACTGCCGTGAACACTGAAGCTTTCTTT
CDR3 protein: CASRTGTAVNTEAFF

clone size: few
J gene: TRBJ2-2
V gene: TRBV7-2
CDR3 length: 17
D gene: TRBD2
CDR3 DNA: TGTGCCAGCAGCTTAGCAAGCACTGGCGGGGGGAAACGGGAGCTGTTTTTT
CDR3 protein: CASSLASTGGGKRELFF

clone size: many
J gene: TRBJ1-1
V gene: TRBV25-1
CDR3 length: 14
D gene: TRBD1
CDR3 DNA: TGTGCCACCTCACCTCCAGGGGGGAACACTGAAGCTTTCTTT
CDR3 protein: CATSPPGGNTEAFF

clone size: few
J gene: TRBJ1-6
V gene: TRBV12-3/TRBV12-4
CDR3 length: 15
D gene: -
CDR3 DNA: TGTGCCAGCAGTTTCCGGACGGCTGGGAATTCACCCCTCCACTTT
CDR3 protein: CASSFRTAGNSPLHF

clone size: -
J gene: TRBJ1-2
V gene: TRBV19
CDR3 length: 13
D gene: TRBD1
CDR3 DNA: TGTGCCAGTACCAAGGGACAGGGCGACGGCTACACCTTC
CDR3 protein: CASTKGQGDGYTF

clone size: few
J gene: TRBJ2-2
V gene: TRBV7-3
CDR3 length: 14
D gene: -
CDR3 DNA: TGTGCCAGCAGCCCCGGACTATATACCGGGGAGCTGTTTTTT
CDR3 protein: CASSPGLYTGELFF

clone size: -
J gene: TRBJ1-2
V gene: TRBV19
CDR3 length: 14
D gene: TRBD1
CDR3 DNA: TGTGCCAGTAGTATCACAGGGGCGGTCTATGGCTACACCTTC
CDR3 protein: CASSITGAVYGYTF

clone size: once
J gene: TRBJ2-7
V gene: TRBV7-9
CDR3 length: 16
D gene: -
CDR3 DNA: TGTGCCAGCAGCTTAACGGGAAGTCGGACCGCCTACGAGCAGTACTTC
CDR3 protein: CASSLTGSRTAYEQYF

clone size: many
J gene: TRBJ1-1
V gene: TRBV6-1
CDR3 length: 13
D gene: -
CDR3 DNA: TGTGCCAGCAGTGAAATGGCGGACACTGAAGCTTTCTTT
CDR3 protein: CASSEMADTEAFF

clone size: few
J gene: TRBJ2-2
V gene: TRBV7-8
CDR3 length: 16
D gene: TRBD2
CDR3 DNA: TGTGCCAGCAGCCCCTCCCGCCGGGGGGGTGGCGGGGAGCTGTTTTTT
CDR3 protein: CASSPSRRGGGGELFF

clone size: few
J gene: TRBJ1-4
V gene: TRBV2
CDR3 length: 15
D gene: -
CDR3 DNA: TGTGCCAGCAGACCACAGGGCCTCGTTAATAAAAAACTGCTTTTT
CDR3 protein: CASRPQGLVNKKLLF

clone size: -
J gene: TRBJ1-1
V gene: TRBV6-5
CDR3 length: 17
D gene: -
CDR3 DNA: TGTGCCAGCAGTTACTCGAGGTCTATCGGGGCGAACACTGAAGCTTTCTTT
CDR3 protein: CASSYSRSIGANTEAFF

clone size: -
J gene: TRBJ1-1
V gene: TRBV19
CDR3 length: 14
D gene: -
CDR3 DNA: TGTGCCAGTAGTGTTGGCTATGGCTACACTGAAGCTTTCTTT
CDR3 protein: CASSVGYGYTEAFF

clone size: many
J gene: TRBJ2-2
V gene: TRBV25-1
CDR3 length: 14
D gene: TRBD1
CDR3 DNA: TGTGCCAGCAGGGGGACAGGGTGGAACGGGGAGCTGTTTTTT
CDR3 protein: CASRGTGWNGELFF

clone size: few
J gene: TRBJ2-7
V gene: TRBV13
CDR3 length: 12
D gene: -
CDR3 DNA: TGTGCCAGCAGCTCGTTCGACGACGAGCAGTACTTC
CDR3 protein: CASSSFDDEQYF

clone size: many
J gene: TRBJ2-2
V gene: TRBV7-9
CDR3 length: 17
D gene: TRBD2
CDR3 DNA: TGTGCCAGCAGCTTAGCGGGACTAGCGGGAGGCGTCGGGGAGCTGTTTTTT
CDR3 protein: CASSLAGLAGGVGELFF

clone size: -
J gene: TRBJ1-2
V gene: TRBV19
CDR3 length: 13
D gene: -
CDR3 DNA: TGTGCCAGTACCGACCTGGGGGGCTCTGGCTACACCTTC
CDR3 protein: CASTDLGGSGYTF

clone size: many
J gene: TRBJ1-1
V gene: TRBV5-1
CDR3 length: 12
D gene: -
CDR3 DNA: TGCGCCAGCAGCTGGGGACGAGGCGAAGCTTTCTTT
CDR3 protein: CASSWGRGEAFF

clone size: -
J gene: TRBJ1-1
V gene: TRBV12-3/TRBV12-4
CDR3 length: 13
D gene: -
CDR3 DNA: TGTGTCAGCAGTTTGGGGGGTCACACTGAAGCTTTCTTT
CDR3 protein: CVSSLGGHTEAFF

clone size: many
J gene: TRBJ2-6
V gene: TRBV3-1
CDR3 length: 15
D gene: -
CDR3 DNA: TGTGCCAGCAGCCAAGGAAGCTCTGGGGCCAACGTCCTGACTTTC
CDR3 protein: CASSQGSSGANVLTF

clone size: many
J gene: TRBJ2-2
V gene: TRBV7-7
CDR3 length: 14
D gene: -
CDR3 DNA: TGTGCCAGCAGCTCGTTTCCCCTTCCCGGGGAGCTGTTTTTT
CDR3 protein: CASSSFPLPGELFF

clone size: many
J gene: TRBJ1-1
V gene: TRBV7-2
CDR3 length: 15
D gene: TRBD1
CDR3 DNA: TGTGCCAGCAGCTTAACGCGACAGGGTTGGACTGAAGCTTTCTTT
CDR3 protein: CASSLTRQGWTEAFF

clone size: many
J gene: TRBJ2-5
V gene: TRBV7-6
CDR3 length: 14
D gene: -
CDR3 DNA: TGTGCCAGCAGCTTAGAGGAGGGTAGAGAGACCCAGTACTTC
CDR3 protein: CASSLEEGRETQYF

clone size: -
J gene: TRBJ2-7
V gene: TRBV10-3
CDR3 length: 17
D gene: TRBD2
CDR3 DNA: TGTGCCAGCAGTGAAGTTTTAGCGGGGGGCCGTGCCTACGAGCAGTACTTC
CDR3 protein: CASSEVLAGGRAYEQYF

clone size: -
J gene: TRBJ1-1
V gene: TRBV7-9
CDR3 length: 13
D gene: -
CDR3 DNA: TGTGCCAGCAGCGGATTCAGGTTTTCTGAAGCTTTCTTT
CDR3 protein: CASSGFRFSEAFF

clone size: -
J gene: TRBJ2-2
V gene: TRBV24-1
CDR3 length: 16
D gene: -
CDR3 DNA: TGTGCCACCAGTGATTTCAGGACAGAATACACCGGGGAGCTGCTTTTT
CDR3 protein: CATSDFRTEYTGELLF

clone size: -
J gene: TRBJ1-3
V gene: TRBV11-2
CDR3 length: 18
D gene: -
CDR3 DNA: TGTGCCAGCAGCATCAGGACAGCCTCCCATGTCTCTGGAAACACCATATATTTT
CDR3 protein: CASSIRTASHVSGNTIYF

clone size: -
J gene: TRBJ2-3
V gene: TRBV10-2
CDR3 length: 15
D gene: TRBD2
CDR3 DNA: TGCGCCAGCAGACCCGGACTAGCGGGCACAGATACGCAGTATTTT
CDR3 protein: CASRPGLAGTDTQYF

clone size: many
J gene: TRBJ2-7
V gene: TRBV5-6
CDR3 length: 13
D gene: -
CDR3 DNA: TGTGCCAGCAGCAGGGGTTATGGGCACGAGCAGTACTTC
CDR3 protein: CASSRGYGHEQYF

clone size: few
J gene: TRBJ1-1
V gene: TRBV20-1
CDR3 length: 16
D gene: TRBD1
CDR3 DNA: TGCAGTGCTAGAGACCCTAAGACAGGGATGAACACTGAAGCTTTCTTT
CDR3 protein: CSARDPKTGMNTEAFF

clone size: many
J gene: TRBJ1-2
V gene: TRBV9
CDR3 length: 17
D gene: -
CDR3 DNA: TGTGCCAGCAGCGTAGCCCCTCTGGTGGGGGCATCCTATGGCTACACCTTC
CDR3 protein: CASSVAPLVGASYGYTF

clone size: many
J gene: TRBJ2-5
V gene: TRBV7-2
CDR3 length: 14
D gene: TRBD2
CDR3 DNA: TGTGCCAGCACCCCGGGACTAGCTCAAGAGACCCAGTACTTC
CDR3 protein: CASTPGLAQETQYF

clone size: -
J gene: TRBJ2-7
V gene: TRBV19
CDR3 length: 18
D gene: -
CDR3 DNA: TGTGCCAGTAGTACGAAGACCCCGGGAAGGGCCCACTCCTACGAGCAGTACTTC
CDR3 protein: CASSTKTPGRAHSYEQYF

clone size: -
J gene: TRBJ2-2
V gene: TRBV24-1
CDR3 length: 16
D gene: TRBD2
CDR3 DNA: TGTGCCACCAGCTCCTTGACTAGCGGCAACACCGGGGAGCTGTTTTTT
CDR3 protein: CATSSLTSGNTGELFF

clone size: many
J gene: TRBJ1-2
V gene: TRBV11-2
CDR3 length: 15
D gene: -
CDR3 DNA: TGTGCCAGCAGCTTAAAGGGCACGGCAGTCTATGGCTACACCTTC
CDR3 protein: CASSLKGTAVYGYTF

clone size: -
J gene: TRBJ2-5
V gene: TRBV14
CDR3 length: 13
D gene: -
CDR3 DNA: TGTGCCAGCAGCCAAGATCAGTGGGAGACCCAGTACTTC
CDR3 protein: CASSQDQWETQYF

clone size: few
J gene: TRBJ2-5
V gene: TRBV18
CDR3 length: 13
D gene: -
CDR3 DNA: TGTGCCAGCTCACCAGCAGAGCAAGAGACCCAGTACTTC
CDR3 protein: CASSPAEQETQYF

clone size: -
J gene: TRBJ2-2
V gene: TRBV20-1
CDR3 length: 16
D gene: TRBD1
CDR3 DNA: TGCAGTGCTAAAGCAATGAGACAGGGGATCACCGGGGAGCTGTTTTTT
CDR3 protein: CSAKAMRQGITGELFF

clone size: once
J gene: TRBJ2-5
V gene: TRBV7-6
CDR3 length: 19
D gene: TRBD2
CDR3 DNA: TGTGCCAGCAGCTCTACCGCCAGCCCCGGGCGGGGGGCCAAGGAGACCCAGTACTTC
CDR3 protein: CASSSTASPGRGAKETQYF

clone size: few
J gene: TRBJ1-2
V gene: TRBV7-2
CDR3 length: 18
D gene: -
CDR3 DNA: TGTGCCAGCAGCCAAGAGAGGGCACAGACGACTCTCTCCTATGGCTACACCTTC
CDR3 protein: CASSQERAQTTLSYGYTF

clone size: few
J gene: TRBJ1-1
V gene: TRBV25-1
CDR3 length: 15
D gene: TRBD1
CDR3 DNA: TGTGCCAGCAGCCTTACAGGGGGGGTTGACACTGAAGCTTTCTTT
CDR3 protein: CASSLTGGVDTEAFF

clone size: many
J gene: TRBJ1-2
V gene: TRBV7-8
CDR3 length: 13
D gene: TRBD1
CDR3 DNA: TGTGCCAGCAGCCACGGACAGGGGGCTGGCTACACCTTC
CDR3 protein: CASSHGQGAGYTF

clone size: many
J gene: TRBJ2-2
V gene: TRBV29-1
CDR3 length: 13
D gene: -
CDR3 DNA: TGCAGCGTTGAACATTGGGACACCGGGGAGCTGTTTTTT
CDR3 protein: CSVEHWDTGELFF

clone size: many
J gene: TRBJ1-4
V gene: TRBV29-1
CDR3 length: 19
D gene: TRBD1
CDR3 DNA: TGCAGCGACGACCTCCCACGACAGGGGCAATCGGCAACTAATGAAAAACTGTTTTTT
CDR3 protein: CSDDLPRQGQSATNEKLFF

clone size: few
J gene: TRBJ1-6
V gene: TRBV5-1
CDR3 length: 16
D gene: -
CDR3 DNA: TGCGCCAGCAGCTTGGAGAGGGTCGAAGGTAATTCACCCCTCCACTTT
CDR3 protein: CASSLERVEGNSPLHF

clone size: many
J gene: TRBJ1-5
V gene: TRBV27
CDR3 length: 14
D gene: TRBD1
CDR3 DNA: TGTGCCAGCAGTTCATCGGACAGGGGGCAGCCCCAGCATTTT
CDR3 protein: CASSSSDRGQPQHF

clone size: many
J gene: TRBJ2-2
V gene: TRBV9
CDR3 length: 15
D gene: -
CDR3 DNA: TGTGCCAGCAGCGTCGGGTCGGCGATCTCCGGGGAGCTGTTTTTT
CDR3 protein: CASSVGSAISGELFF

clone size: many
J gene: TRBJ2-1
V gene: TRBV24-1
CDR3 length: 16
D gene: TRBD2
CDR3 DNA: TGTGCCCCGACCGCAAGCGGGAGGGCCCGTTACGTTGAGCAGTTCTTC
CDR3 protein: CAPTASGRARYVEQFF

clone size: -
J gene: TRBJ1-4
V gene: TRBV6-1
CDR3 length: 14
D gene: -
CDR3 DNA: TGTGCCAGCAGTGAAGCTGACAGACAGATTAAACTGTTTTTT
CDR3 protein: CASSEADRQIKLFF